Each of the 5 T cell receptor beta chains below was sequenced from the same sample in a study of T-cell memory formation after mild COVID-19. MiXCR, applied by TCRdb to the 5' RACE reads, yields one record per CDR3 protein. The top ten clones hold 25% to 30% of a sample with around 110,000 distinct CDR3 sequences, approximately 15% of them seen once. Material for sequencing was PBMCs or a T cell subset sorted from them (not recorded which). These receptors were collected from an adult woman who had mild COVID-19 (a few samples of this study predate the infection). Cell type and time point are not known.

This clonotype has just a few counts. This chain joins TRBV12-3 or TRBV12-4 and TRBJ2-3; the D gene is possibly TRBD1 (5 bases). CDR3 size: 14 residues. Trimming cost V 6 bases and J 6 bases, with 16 bases left between them. CDR3: CASSSTDYVDTQYF. CDR3 nucleotides: TGTGCCAGCAGCTCGACAGATTACGTGGATACGCAGTATTTT.

This clonotype has just a few counts. This rearrangement joins TRBV7-2 to TRBJ1-1; D uncertain. V was clipped by 3 bases and J by 5 bases, with 16 bases between them. The CDR3 sequence is 15 residues long. CDR1 and CDR2 (germline): SGHTA, FQGNSA. DNA for the CDR3: TGTGCCAGCAGCTTGGACGGGAACACCAGGACTGAAGCTTTCTTT. This encodes CASSLDGNTRTEAFF.

The chain recombines TRBV5-6 with TRBJ2-1, with 9 bases lining up with TRBD2. The CDR3 consists of 20 residues. Per the germline V gene, CDR1 is SGHDT and CDR2 is YYEEEE. V lost 3 bases, J lost 7 bases, and 23 bases stayed unmatched. DNA for the CDR3: TGTGCCAGCAGCTCCTATAGCGGGAGACGATCCCCCCAACCATGGAATGAGCAGTTCTTC. This codes for CASSSYSGRRSPQPWNEQFF.

The chain employs TRBV4-1 and TRBJ2-7; 7 bases match TRBD1. CDR3 length: 15 amino acids. The germline V gene has CDR1 MGHRA and CDR2 YSYEKL. Unmatched junction bases numbered 6, after V lost 3 bases and J lost 1 base. The CDR3, as DNA: TGCGCCAGCAGCCAGGAGGACAGGCGATCCTACGAGCAGTACTTC. Translation: CASSQEDRRSYEQYF.

This chain links TRBV4-1 with TRBJ1-5, with D perhaps matching TRBD1 (5 bases). The V end was cut by 0 bases, the J end by 2 bases, with 11 bases between. There are 16 residues in the CDR3. CDR1 MGHRA and CDR2 YSYEKL come from the germline V gene. This CDR3 reads CASSQEFGRGNQPQHF. The CDR3 DNA follows: TGCGCCAGCAGCCAAGAGTTTGGCAGGGGCAATCAGCCCCAGCATTTT.